The clone carrying this T cell receptor beta chain was detected ten times or more. Its specificity is not known. This record belongs to a study of human T cells and chemical hapten exposure. Study-wide results and limits: There was alopecia in the donors, so their immune response may differ from that of healthy people.

Between the trimmed V and J ends, which lost 5 bases and 6 bases, there was a span of 10 bases. The length of the CDR3 is 13 residues. Germline CDR1 and CDR2: MRHNA and SNTAGT. Authors' analysis steps: TCR counts had a median of around 94,000 per sample and spanned about 23,224 to 750,000. TCRdb processed the RACE reads anew with MiXCR; each CDR3 protein has one entry. These V and J calls derive from TCRdb rather than the authors' analysis. Of about 120,000 distinct CDR3 sequences in the sample, 12% to 15% were seen once. Time point noted: patch test 1, 2 weeks after DPC sensitization. Indicated treatment: therapeutic diphenylcyclopropenone sensitization with weekly scalp DPC.

The starting material was whole blood, obtained in connection with sensitization to the hapten diphenylcyclopropenone (DPC). This sequence joins TRBV6-4 and TRBJ2-2, with TRBD1 as a possible D gene (5 bases). The TCR sequence derives from a man aged 18 to 30 with alopecia areata. Some clones in this sample may be carry-over from other donors' samples. This CDR3 reads CASSPGLAGELFF. The CDR3 nucleotides read TGTGCCAGCAGTCCAGGGTTGGCCGGGGAGCTGTTTTTT.